What follows are 22 T cell receptor beta chains derived from one specimen sequenced in a study of shared clonotypes between healthy human individuals (dated by TCRdb to 2020 to 2021). The library was made by the immunoSEQ multiplex PCR assay. Held by TCRdb, this immuneACCESS table contains in-frame sequences only and omits some clones. Under half of the omission traces to an unresolved V gene where checked; the cause of the rest is unknown. The sample contains roughly 2.5 million clones, around 94% of them found a single time. The ten largest clones take up around 0.14% of the sample. The sample taken for sequencing was naive CD4+ T cells sorted from blood. This specimen's cell subset or site label, interpreted: CD45RA+ positively selected. Every receptor here comes from a man aged 18 to 29 in good health.

The V and J genes are TRBV6-1 and TRBJ1-4; no clear D. Looked up from germline, CDR1 is MNHNS and CDR2 is SASEGT. V was clipped by 2 bases and J by 10 bases, with 5 bases between them. CDR3 length: 11 residues. CDR3 nucleotides: TGTGCCAGCAGTGAAAACCGAAAACTGTTTTTT. Its protein is CASSENRKLFF.

This chain uses TRBV6-5 with TRBJ2-2; D unclear. This CDR3 is 14 amino acids long. V shed 4 bases and J shed 4 bases, with 10 bases lying between them. Germline CDR1 reads MNHEY; CDR2 reads SVGAGI. This CDR3 is CASSSRPSTGELFF. The CDR3 bases are TGTGCCAGCAGTTCACGACCGTCCACCGGGGAGCTGTTTTTT.

The chain employs TRBV5-1 and TRBJ2-7, with 10 bases identical to TRBD1. Losses at the gene ends were 4 bases for V and 6 bases for J; bases not matched to a gene: 10. Germline V lookup: CDR1 SGHRS, CDR2 YFSETQ. The CDR3 spans 15 residues. CDR3 amino acids: CASSLITGTGVEQYF. In DNA, the CDR3 is TGCGCCAGCAGCCTAATCACCGGGACAGGGGTCGAGCAGTACTTC.

The V call is TRBV28, the J call TRBJ2-5; 9 positions agree with TRBD1. The germline gives CDR1 MDHEN, CDR2 SYDVKM. The V gene end was trimmed by 5 bases and the J gene end by 4 bases; junction bases not matched to a gene: 8. The CDR3 length is 15 residues. The CDR3 spells CASSGAPGQGETQYF. The CDR3 DNA reads TGTGCCAGCAGTGGGGCCCCGGGACAGGGAGAGACCCAGTACTTC.

The J gene is TRBJ2-2, the V gene TRBV28; the D is unclear. V lost 3 bases to trimming and J lost 2 bases, with 10 bases between them. CDR3 length: 15 residues. CDR1 and CDR2 (germline): MDHEN, SYDVKM. The CDR3: CASSFGQINTGELFF. The CDR3 DNA reads TGTGCCAGCAGTTTTGGTCAGATAAACACCGGGGAGCTGTTTTTT.

The rearrangement links TRBV5-4 to TRBJ2-2; no definite D call. The CDR3 runs to 15 residues. Between the trimmed V and J ends, which lost 4 bases and 6 bases, there was a span of 16 bases. Germline V gives CDR1 SGHNT, CDR2 YYREEE (reference sequence). CDR3 nucleotides: TGTGCCAGCAGCCGCGAACGGTCGATGTCCGGGGAGCTGTTTTTT. The encoded protein is CASSRERSMSGELFF.

The chain employs TRBV28 and TRBJ1-2, with D maybe TRBD1 (6 bases). This CDR3 region has 14 residues. Germline V gene lookup returns CDR1 MDHEN and CDR2 SYDVKM. Deletions cut 6 bases from V and 2 bases from J, with 13 bases between. The CDR3, as DNA: TGTGCCAGCAGGCGGTCGGACAGCAACTATGGCTACACCTTC. It translates to CASRRSDSNYGYTF.

This chain connects TRBV9 to TRBJ2-5; 7 bases line up with TRBD2. Germline CDR1 reads SGDLS; CDR2 reads YYNGEE. V trimming: 0 bases; J trimming: 4 bases; junction bases outside the gene matches: 6. This CDR3 is 15 amino acids long. CDR3 coding DNA: TGTGCCAGCAGCGTAGGACGGTGGGAGGGAGAGACCCAGTACTTC. Amino acids: CASSVGRWEGETQYF.

The V and J genes are TRBV23-1 and TRBJ2-6; tentative D call: TRBD1 (5 bases). TRBV23-1 is flagged as an ORF with uncertain function. The CDR3 sequence is 15 residues long. V gave up 3 bases and J gave up 2 bases, with 8 bases separating them. CDR3 region: CASSHPGTGANVLTF. The CDR3 DNA follows: TGCGCCAGCAGTCACCCAGGGACTGGGGCCAACGTCCTGACTTTC.

The CDR3 loop reads CASSLWGDTNYGYTF. CDR3 DNA sequence: TGCGCCAGCAGCTTGTGGGGGGATACGAACTATGGCTACACCTTC. The chain combines TRBV5-1 with TRBJ1-2; possible D gene TRBD1, 5 bases. The CDR3 runs 15 residues. Germline V gene lookup returns CDR1 SGHRS and CDR2 YFSETQ. V was trimmed by 1 base and J by 2 bases, leaving 12 bases between them.

The rearrangement joins TRBV11-2 to TRBJ2-1, with D perhaps matching TRBD1 (6 bases). Looked up from germline, CDR1 is SGHAT and CDR2 is FQNNGV. The CDR3 has 14 residues. V shed 4 bases and J shed 6 bases, with 13 bases lying between them. The CDR3, as DNA: TGTGCCAGCAGCTCTAGCACAGGGTCCAATGAGCAGTTCTTC. As protein: CASSSSTGSNEQFF.

Points on this clone: Different DNA sequences within this sample yield the same CDR3. The rearrangement links TRBV27 to TRBJ2-7; D gene unclear. The CDR3 has 11 residues. Germline CDR1 MNHEY, CDR2 SMNVEV (reference sequence). V lost 1 base to trimming and J lost 6 bases, with 4 bases between them. The CDR3 region is CASSLLGEQYF. The CDR3 DNA reads TGTGCCAGCAGTTTATTAGGCGAGCAGTACTTC.

The table lists this clone with a count of one. This chain joins TRBV30 and TRBJ2-5, with D perhaps assigned TRBD1 or TRBD2 (5 bases each). With the DNA end fitting TRBJ2-7 better, the J assignment may be wrong. This CDR3 has 15 residues. In germline, CDR1 is GTSNPN, CDR2 SVGIG (reference sequence). DNA for the CDR3: TGTGCCTGGAGTGCAGGGAGCACTACTCGTTACGAGCAGTACTTC. Encoded protein: CAWSAGSTTRYEQYF.

The V call is TRBV7-8, the J call TRBJ1-5; possible D gene TRBD1, 6 bases. In germline, CDR1 is SGHVS, CDR2 FQNEAQ. CDR3 length: 16 residues. V lost 5 bases and J lost 0, with 14 bases in between. This CDR3 reads CASSTEDSHSNQPQHF. The CDR3 DNA reads as TGTGCCAGCAGCACAGAGGACAGCCATAGCAATCAGCCCCAGCATTTT.

The chain carries TRBV27 and TRBJ2-7; maybe TRBD1 (7 bases). V lost 2 bases to trimming and J lost 2 bases, with 13 bases between them. This CDR3 is built from 15 residues. Germline lookup yields CDR1 MNHEY and CDR2 SMNVEV (reference sequence). CDR3 sequence: CASSLGGTETYEQYF. In nucleotides, the CDR3 is TGTGCCAGCAGTTTAGGGGGGACAGAAACCTACGAGCAGTACTTC.

This chain joins TRBV28 and TRBJ1-2; D is undetermined. Trimming took off 2 bases at V and 4 bases at J, with 8 bases between the two ends. From germline, CDR1 is MDHEN and CDR2 SYDVKM. The CDR3 is 13 amino acids. The CDR3 DNA reads as TGTGCCAGCAGTTTAGCCGGCCTCTATGGCTACACCTTC. This translates into CASSLAGLYGYTF.

This clone was picked up a small number of times. This sample includes further DNA sequences coding for the same CDR3. The chain combines TRBV18 with TRBJ1-2; possible D gene TRBD1, 6 bases. Germline V gene data show CDR1 as KGHSH and CDR2 as LQKENI. V shed 1 base and J shed 5 bases, with 8 bases lying between them. CDR3 size: 13 residues. The DNA of the CDR3 is TGTGCCAGCTCACCACAGGGGGGTTATGGCTACACCTTC. It codes for CASSPQGGYGYTF.

The CDR3 protein is CAIRGGTGGPSGEAFF. CDR3 bases: TGTGCCATCAGGGGAGGGACAGGGGGCCCATCAGGTGAAGCTTTCTTT. J is TRBJ1-1 and V is TRBV10-3, with 12 bases identical to TRBD1. The V and J ends lost 6 bases and 7 bases, in that order; junction bases with no gene match: 12. Germline CDR1 is ENHRY and CDR2 is SYGVKD. The CDR3 contains 16 residues.

The chain uses TRBV4-1 and TRBJ2-3, with 7 bases matching TRBD1. The trim removed 8 bases at V and 2 bases at J, leaving 7 bases unmatched. Germline V gives CDR1 MGHRA, CDR2 YSYEKL. This CDR3 has 14 amino acids. The CDR3 reads CASGSGQPTDTQYF. As DNA, the CDR3 is TGCGCCAGCGGGTCGGGACAGCCCACAGATACGCAGTATTTT.

The J gene is TRBJ2-1, the V gene TRBV6-1; no clear D. CDR1 and CDR2 from the germline V gene are MNHNS and SASEGT. V lost 4 bases and J 0 bases, leaving 16 bases between the germline ends. The CDR3 is 17 amino acids. CDR3 amino acids: CASSGRNLGPSYNEQFF. For the CDR3, the DNA is TGTGCCAGCAGTGGACGAAATCTCGGACCCTCCTACAATGAGCAGTTCTTC.

This sequence joins TRBV5-1 and TRBJ2-5; 9 nucleotides align to TRBD2. CDR3 length: 14 residues. Trimming cost V 5 bases and J 5 bases; bases outside gene matches: 7. CDR1 SGHRS and CDR2 YFSETQ come from the germline V gene. CDR3 region: CASRVAGGPETQYF. The DNA for the CDR3 is TGCGCCAGCAGGGTTGCGGGAGGGCCCGAGACCCAGTACTTC.

This clone was observed a single time. The chain couples TRBV6-4 to TRBJ1-2, with 8 bases aligning to TRBD1. Unmatched junction bases numbered 22, after V lost 5 bases and J lost 8 bases. CDR1 and CDR2 (germline): MRHNA, SNTAGT. CDR3 size: 18 residues. CDR3 nucleotide sequence: TGTGCCAGCAGTTACCGCAACGCTCCGGGGCAGGGGGCGCGGGGCTACACCTTC. This translates into CASSYRNAPGQGARGYTF.